Listed here are 18 T cell receptor beta chains from one sample, sequenced in a study of OX40 agonist ivuxolimab in advanced cancers. The data were produced by immunoSEQ multiplex PCR, yet TCRdb's version contains in-frame clones alone and is incomplete. Of some 69,000 clones listed, about 80% are singletons. This specimen was CD4+ or CD8+ T cells sorted from blood, taken in a trial of the OX40 agonist ivuxolimab. The receptors shown here come from an adult with an advanced solid tumor such as melanoma, head and neck, liver or kidney cancer.

This clone was observed a few times. This chain uses TRBV5-5 with TRBJ1-1, with D possibly matching TRBD1 (5 bases). This CDR3 contains 13 residues. Trimming removed 3 bases at V and 5 bases at J, with 11 bases between. From germline, CDR1 is SGHKS and CDR2 YYEKEE (reference sequence). CDR3 coding DNA: TGTGCCAGCAGCTGGGGCAGTAAAACTGAAGCTTTCTTT. Translated: CASSWGSKTEAFF.

J is TRBJ2-7 and V is TRBV5-6; 9 bases fit TRBD1. After removal of 3 bases from V and 2 bases from J, the junction contained 9 bases not matched to a gene. The CDR3 contains 16 residues. Per germline, CDR1 SGHDT and CDR2 YYEEEE. Here the CDR3 DNA reads TGTGCCAGCAGCTACATTCCGGGACAGGGTGCCTACGAGCAGTACTTC. Translating it yields CASSYIPGQGAYEQYF.

V is TRBV29-1 and J is TRBJ2-3; D is possibly TRBD2 (5 bases). The CDR3 runs to 16 residues. CDR1 SQVTM and CDR2 ANQGSEA come from the germline V gene. V was shortened by 2 bases and J by 4 bases, with 19 bases between the two germline ends. The DNA of the CDR3 is TGCAGCGTTGAACCTCCCCTCGTGGGGAGTGCAGATACGCAGTATTTT. Its translation is CSVEPPLVGSADTQYF.

The V and J genes are TRBV5-1 and TRBJ2-7; 9 positions agree with TRBD1. Germline-derived CDR1 and CDR2 are SGHRS and YFSETQ. The junction had 5 bases not matched to a gene; V was cut back by 2 bases and J by 2 bases. The CDR3 has 15 residues. The CDR3 sequence is CASSFSGTGPYEQYF. The CDR3 nucleotides read TGCGCCAGCAGCTTCTCCGGGACAGGGCCCTACGAGCAGTACTTC.

This sequence joins TRBV5-1 and TRBJ1-1, with 10 bases aligning to TRBD1. The germline gives CDR1 SGHRS, CDR2 YFSETQ. This CDR3 spans 16 amino acids. V shed 3 bases, J shed 2 bases, and the junction held 7 bases outside the gene matches. CDR3 sequence (DNA): TGCGCCAGCAGCTCCCGGACAGGGGGGGAAAACACTGAAGCTTTCTTT. Residues: CASSSRTGGENTEAFF.

Comment on this clone: The same CDR3 can be traced to other DNA sequences in this sample. The chain recombines TRBV5-4 with TRBJ2-7, with TRBD1 identical over 7 bases. V was pared by 2 bases and J by 2 bases, with 1 base of the junction left unmatched. This CDR3 has 13 residues. The germline CDR1 and CDR2 sequences are SGHNT and YYREEE (reference sequence). CDR3 region: CASSLQGTYEQYF. The CDR3 DNA reads TGTGCCAGCAGCTTACAGGGGACCTACGAGCAGTACTTC.

The chain couples TRBV5-1 to TRBJ2-5; 10 nucleotides match TRBD1. Germline CDR1 reads SGHRS; CDR2 reads YFSETQ. The CDR3 contains 15 residues. Trimming took 4 bases from V and 4 from J; bases not matched to a gene: 7. CDR3 loop: CASSRIGTGVETQYF. DNA for the CDR3: TGCGCCAGCAGCCGAATCGGGACAGGGGTAGAGACCCAGTACTTC.

The chain recombines TRBV7-9 with TRBJ2-3; 10 nucleotides match TRBD1. Germline V gives CDR1 SEHNR, CDR2 FQNEAQ (reference sequence). This CDR3 region has 14 residues. The junction had 6 bases not matched to a gene; V was cut back by 5 bases and J by 7 bases. CDR3 loop: CASSPGQGINTQYF. Here the CDR3 DNA reads TGTGCCAGCAGCCCGGGACAGGGGATAAATACGCAGTATTTT.

The chain links TRBV6-1 to TRBJ2-3; 11 bases fit TRBD2. Germline values: CDR1 MNHNS, CDR2 SASEGT. With 6 bases clipped from V and 2 bases from J, the junction kept 4 bases outside the gene matches. There are 15 residues in the CDR3. The CDR3: CASRGTSGFTDTQYF. The CDR3, as DNA: TGTGCCAGCAGAGGGACTAGCGGCTTCACAGATACGCAGTATTTT.

Turning to this clone: Different DNA sequences within this sample yield the same CDR3. The chain employs TRBV5-1 and TRBJ2-7; D is unclear. V dropped 0 bases and J dropped 1 base, with 8 bases sitting between them. This CDR3 comprises 14 residues. Germline values: CDR1 SGHRS, CDR2 YFSETQ. The CDR3: CASSLAGRSYEQYF. CDR3 nucleotides: TGCGCCAGCAGCTTGGCCGGGCGGTCCTACGAGCAGTACTTC.

The sample holds one count of this clone. The rearrangement joins TRBV5-1 to TRBJ2-3, with TRBD1 matching 7 bases. CDR3 size: 14 residues. Germline values: CDR1 SGHRS, CDR2 YFSETQ. V lost 3 bases and J lost 2; bases outside the gene matches: 3. The CDR3: CASSSGTDTDTQYF. Written as DNA, the CDR3 is TGCGCCAGCAGCTCCGGGACAGACACAGATACGCAGTATTTT.

The rearrangement links TRBV19 to TRBJ2-2; D perhaps matches TRBD1 (5 bases). V lost 9 bases and J lost 0, with 11 bases in between. Per the germline V gene, CDR1 is LNHDA and CDR2 is SQIVND (reference sequence). The CDR3 has 14 residues. The CDR3 is CASEQAANTGELFF. CDR3 coding DNA: TGTGCCAGCGAACAGGCAGCGAACACCGGGGAGCTGTTTTTT. The complete variable domain, with remaining parts taken from reference TRBV19 and TRBJ2-2, reads DGGITQSPKYLFRKEGQNVTLSCEQNLNHDAMYWYRQDPGQGLRLIYYSQIVNDFQKGDIAEGYSVSREKKESFPLTVTSAQKNPTAFYLCASEQAANTGELFFGEGSRLTVL.

This chain joins TRBV15 and TRBJ2-5; D gene ambiguous. Germline CDR1 LNHNV, CDR2 YYDKDF (reference sequence). The length of the CDR3 is 17 residues. Trimming took 3 bases from V and 2 from J, leaving 19 bases between them. CDR3 residues: CATSRVPHRFVQETQYF. In DNA form, the CDR3 reads TGTGCCACCAGCAGGGTCCCCCACAGATTCGTTCAAGAGACCCAGTACTTC.

This rearrangement joins TRBV6-6 to TRBJ2-5, with D unclear. Trimming cost V 2 bases and J 4 bases, with 2 bases left between them. The length of the CDR3 is 11 residues. Germline values: CDR1 MNHNY, CDR2 SVGAGI (reference sequence). Here the CDR3 DNA reads TGTGCCAGCAGTTACCTAGAGACCCAGTACTTC. Translation: CASSYLETQYF.

The CDR3 reads CASSHRQGEANYGYTF. As DNA, the CDR3 is TGTGCCAGCAGTCACCGACAGGGTGAAGCTAACTATGGCTACACCTTC. The V call is TRBV6-6, the J call TRBJ1-2; 7 bases agree with TRBD1. The CDR3 has 16 amino acids. V trimming: 5 bases; J trimming: 0 bases; junction bases outside the gene matches: 9. Germline V lookup: CDR1 MNHNY, CDR2 SVGAGI (reference sequence).

This clone was counted a few times. This rearrangement joins TRBV12-5 to TRBJ2-1; 9 bases map to TRBD2. Looked up from germline, CDR1 is LGHNT and CDR2 is FRNRAP. The ends lost 0 bases at V and 6 bases at J; junction bases unmatched: 12. CDR3 length equals 18 residues. The CDR3, as DNA: TGTGCTAGTGGTTTGGTACCCCTCGGCGGGAGGGGGGGCAATGAGCAGTTCTTC. It encodes CASGLVPLGGRGGNEQFF.

V is TRBV29-1 and J is TRBJ2-2, with 9 bases aligning to TRBD1. Unmatched junction bases numbered 10, after V lost 6 bases and J lost 5 bases. The germline gives CDR1 SQVTM, CDR2 ANQGSEA. This CDR3 spans 15 amino acids. CDR3 in DNA: TGCAGCGTGCTTCCGGGACAGGGAGGAACCGGGGAGCTGTTTTTT. Amino acid sequence: CSVLPGQGGTGELFF.

The chain uses TRBV12-5 and TRBJ1-1; D not certain. Germline CDR1 is LGHNT and CDR2 is FRNRAP. This CDR3 has 14 amino acids. The V gene lost 3 bases and the J gene lost 0 bases, with 8 bases spanning the gap. In DNA form, the CDR3 reads TGTGCTAGTGGTTTTTCCCACTTGAACACTGAAGCTTTCTTT. It specifies CASGFSHLNTEAFF.